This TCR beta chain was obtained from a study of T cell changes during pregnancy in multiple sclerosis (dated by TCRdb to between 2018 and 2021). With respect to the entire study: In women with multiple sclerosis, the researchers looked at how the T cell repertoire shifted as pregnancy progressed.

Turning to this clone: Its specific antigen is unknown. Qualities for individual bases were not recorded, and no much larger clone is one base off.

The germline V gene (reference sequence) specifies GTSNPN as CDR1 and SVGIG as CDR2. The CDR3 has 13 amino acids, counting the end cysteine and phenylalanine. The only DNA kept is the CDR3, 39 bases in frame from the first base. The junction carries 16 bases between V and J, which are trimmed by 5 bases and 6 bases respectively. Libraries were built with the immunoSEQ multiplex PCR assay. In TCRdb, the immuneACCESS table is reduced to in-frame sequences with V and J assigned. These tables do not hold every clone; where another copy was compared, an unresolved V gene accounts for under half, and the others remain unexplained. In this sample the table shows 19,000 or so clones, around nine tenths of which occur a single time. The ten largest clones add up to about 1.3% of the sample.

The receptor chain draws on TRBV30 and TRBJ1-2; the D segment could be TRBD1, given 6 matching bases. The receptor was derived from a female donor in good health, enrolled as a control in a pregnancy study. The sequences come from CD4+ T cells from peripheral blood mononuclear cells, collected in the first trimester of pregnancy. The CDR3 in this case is CAWHKPGGNGYTF. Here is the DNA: TGTGCCTGGCACAAACCTGGGGGCAATGGCTACACCTTC.